The entry below gives a single T cell receptor beta chain sequence along with its context. No cognate antigen has been identified for it. Per-nucleotide qualities are absent, and no much larger clonotype sits a single base away. This entry is derived from a study of beta chain features in type 1 diabetes (dated by TCRdb to 2016 to 2018). Regarding the complete study: Mean age, gender distribution, total cell number and subset yield were not different between patients and healthy donors. The study compared the TCRB repertoires of sorted circulating CD4+ T cell subsets in recently diagnosed type 1 diabetes patients with those in matched healthy donors. Regulatory and stem cell-like memory subsets were obtained from only 8 patients and roughly 8 healthy donors, while naive and central memory subsets were obtained from all 30 or so donors. A total of about 110 million sorted cells were examined across all samples, and the number of cells per subset was strongly correlated with RNA yield. What the work shows at the level of the full study, not this receptor alone: Naive, central memory and regulatory TCRB repertoires appeared more similar among patients than among healthy donors. Because small numbers of individuals were included in the HLA sub-analyses, any influence of HLA type on TCRB rearrangement was left unresolved. Because cDNA was sequenced instead of genomic DNA, activated cells with high expression could be over-represented, although the groups did not differ in activation or CD3 levels. Fewer insertions and more nucleotide deletions at VDJ recombination sites were observed in patients with type 1 diabetes, implying thymic rearrangement abnormalities. Shorter templates might be favored by PCR, yet because patient and control samples were amplified and corrected together, any such skew would affect both groups equally. A moderate but significant shortening of TCRB CDR3 length was observed in type 1 diabetes patients in all four CD4+ subsets.

Each donor gave one peripheral blood draw, approximately 110 mL on average, collected into heparinised tubes. Using a panel that included CD45RO, CCR7, CD25, CD127, CD95 and CD27, naive, central memory, regulatory and stem cell-like memory CD4+ T cells were sorted on a BD FACSAria II. All sorted populations exceeded 98% purity. PBMCs were isolated immediately by Lymphoprep density gradient centrifugation and stained directly without culture. To minimize batch effects, samples were stained and sorted in pairs, one healthy donor with one patient per experiment. The trim is 6 bases for V and 3 bases for J, with a gap of 10 bases between the germline ends. From the cysteine up to the phenylalanine, the CDR3 has a length of 13 residues. Just the 39-base CDR3 DNA is kept, in frame starting at base 1. For CDR1 and CDR2, the germline V gene lists MNHEY and SVGAGI. The entire amount of isolated RNA was reverse transcribed using the High Capacity cDNA Reverse Transcription Kit, so the sequenced TCRB transcripts were expressed ones. Deep immunoSEQ sequencing was performed on naive, central memory and regulatory T cell samples, with an average of roughly 3.3 million total reads per sample. Sorted cells were lysed in RLT buffer, and RNA was extracted using DNase-treated RNeasy Micro or Mini kits according to cell number. Each cell subset was processed separately to prevent cross-contamination, with patient and healthy donor samples processed together. The immunoSEQ multiplex PCR was used to amplify TCRB sequences from cDNA, yielding 87-bp fragments that span the CDR3 region. Sequencing of the amplicons was performed on the Illumina HiSeq platform. The source study handled its data this way. Synthetic template baselines were used to correct PCR bias computationally, reads within Hamming distance 2 were collapsed, and singletons that could not be merged were discarded. By aligning reads against IMGT, V, D and J genes, CDR3 length, and insertions or deletions at six rearrangement sites were assigned. Within each subset, clonotype counts were normalized to sorted cell number, after which true diversity and Gini coefficients were computed with the tcR R package. Repertoire sharing was quantified using the overlap coefficient calculated on TCRB nucleotide sequences. Out-of-frame TCRB sequences from naive cells were analyzed as a proxy for the pre-selection repertoire. TCRdb stores this immuneACCESS table with in-frame sequences only. Part of the clones is absent; in the studies checked, under half of the shortfall reflects unresolved V genes, and no reason is known for the rest. The V and J calls and clone size were taken over from that table, and D and trimming were inferred from the DNA. In all, the sample holds some 290,000 clones, and roughly an eighth of those were seen once. Together, the top ten hold 0.017% of the sample.

The chain was built from TRBV6-5 and TRBJ2-3; the D gene lacks a confident call. The source is a man aged 25-45 years with type 1 diabetes. Sequenced material: naive CD4+ T cells from blood. In the paper's terms, the cell subset or site label means: true naive CD4+ T cells. Read as DNA, the sequence is TGTGCCAGCAGCCAGCCCGGGACAGATACGCAGTATTTT. Its translation is CASSQPGTDTQYF.